The TCR beta chain under discussion was sequenced for a study of T cell changes during pregnancy in multiple sclerosis. V was shortened by 4 bases and J by 6 bases, with 10 bases between the two germline ends. CDR1 and CDR2 (germline): SGHRS, YFSETQ. The CDR3 is made up of 12 amino acids. The data were produced by immunoSEQ multiplex PCR, yet TCRdb's version contains in-frame clones alone and is incomplete. In the table there are about 42,000 clones, under 90% of which are singletons. Material: CD4+ T cells from peripheral blood mononuclear cells, obtained before pregnancy. The chain is built from TRBV5-1 and TRBJ1-2; D gene uncertain. The clonotype originates from a female donor with multiple sclerosis, enrolled in a pregnancy study. The CDR3 sequence is CASSLSADGYTF. The CDR3 DNA is TGCGCCAGCAGCCTCTCGGCGGATGGCTACACCTTC.